The clone carrying this T cell receptor (beta chain) showed up just once. V was trimmed by 4 bases and J by 6 bases, leaving 17 bases between them. The CDR3 length is 15 residues. CDR1 and CDR2 from the germline V gene are SGHNT and YENEEA. The data were obtained in a study of cytomegalovirus exposure and HLA in healthy donors. 60 Vbeta and 13 Jbeta primers were used in PCR. Generated by immunoSEQ multiplex PCR, the TCRdb table keeps only in-frame clones and is missing some. The sample has about 180,000 clones; around 75% are singletons. Sequenced sample: PBMCs. The sequence was collected from a male donor in good health and CMV-seronegative. The genes are TRBV11-3 and TRBJ2-3, with D tentatively TRBD2 (5 bases). Here the CDR3 reads CASSSASSRGDTQYF. The CDR3 DNA reads as TGTGCCAGCAGCTCAGCTAGCTCCCGGGGTGATACGCAGTATTTT.